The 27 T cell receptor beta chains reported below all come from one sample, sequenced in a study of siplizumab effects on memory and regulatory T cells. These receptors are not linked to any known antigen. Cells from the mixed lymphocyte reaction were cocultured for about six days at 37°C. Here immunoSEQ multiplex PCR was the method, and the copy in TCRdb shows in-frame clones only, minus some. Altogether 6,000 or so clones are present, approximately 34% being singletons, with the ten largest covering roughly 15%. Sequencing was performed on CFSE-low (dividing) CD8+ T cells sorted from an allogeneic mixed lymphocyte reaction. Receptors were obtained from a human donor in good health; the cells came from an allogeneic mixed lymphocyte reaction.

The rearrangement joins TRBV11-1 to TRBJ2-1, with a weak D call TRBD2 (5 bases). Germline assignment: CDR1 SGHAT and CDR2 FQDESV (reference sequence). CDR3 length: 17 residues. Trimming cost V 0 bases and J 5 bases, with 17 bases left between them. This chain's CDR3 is CASSLAGEGVTDNEQFF. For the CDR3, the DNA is TGTGCCAGCAGCTTAGCAGGAGAGGGAGTAACGGACAATGAGCAGTTCTTC. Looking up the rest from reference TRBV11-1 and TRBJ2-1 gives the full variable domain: EAEVAQSPRYKITEKSQAVAFWCDPISGHATLYWYRQILGQGPELLVQFQDESVVDDSQLPKDRFSAERLKGVDSTLKIQPAELGDSAMYLCASSLAGEGVTDNEQFFGPGTRLTVL.

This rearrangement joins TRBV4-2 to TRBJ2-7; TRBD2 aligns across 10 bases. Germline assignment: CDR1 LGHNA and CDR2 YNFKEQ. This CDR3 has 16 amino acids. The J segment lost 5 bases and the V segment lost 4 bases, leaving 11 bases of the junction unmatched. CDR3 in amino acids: CASSLTKAGGYDEQYF. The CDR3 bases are TGTGCCAGCAGCCTCACGAAAGCGGGAGGGTACGACGAGCAGTACTTC.

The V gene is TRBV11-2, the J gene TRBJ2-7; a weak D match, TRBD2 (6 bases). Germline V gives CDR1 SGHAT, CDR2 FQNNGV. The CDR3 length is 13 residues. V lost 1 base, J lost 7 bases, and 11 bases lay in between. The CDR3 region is CASSLAGVGEQYF. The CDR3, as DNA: TGTGCCAGCAGCTTAGCGGGGGTTGGTGAGCAGTACTTC.

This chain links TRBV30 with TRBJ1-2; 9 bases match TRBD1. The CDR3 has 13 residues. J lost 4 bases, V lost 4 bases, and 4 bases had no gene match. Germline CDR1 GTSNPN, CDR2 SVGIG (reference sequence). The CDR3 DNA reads TGTGCCTGGAATACAGGGGGCGGCTATGGCTACACCTTC. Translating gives CAWNTGGGYGYTF.

DNA for the CDR3: TGCGCCAGCAGCCAAGTCTACAATGAGCAGTTCTTC. Protein sequence: CASSQVYNEQFF. This chain joins TRBV4-1 and TRBJ2-1, with unresolved D. Germline V gives CDR1 MGHRA, CDR2 YSYEKL. V was shortened by 1 base and J by 3 bases, with 1 base between the two germline ends. CDR3 length: 12 residues.

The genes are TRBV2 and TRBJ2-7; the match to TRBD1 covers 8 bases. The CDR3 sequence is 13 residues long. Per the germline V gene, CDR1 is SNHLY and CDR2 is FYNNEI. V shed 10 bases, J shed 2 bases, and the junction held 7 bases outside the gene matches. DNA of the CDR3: TGTGCCACTCAACAGGGGGGTACCTACGAGCAGTACTTC. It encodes CATQQGGTYEQYF.

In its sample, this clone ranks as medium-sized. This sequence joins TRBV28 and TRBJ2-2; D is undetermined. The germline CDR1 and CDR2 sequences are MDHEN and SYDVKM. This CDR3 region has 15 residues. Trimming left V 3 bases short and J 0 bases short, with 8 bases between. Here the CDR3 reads CASSFATPNTGELFF. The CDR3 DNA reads TGTGCCAGCAGTTTCGCTACCCCGAACACCGGGGAGCTGTTTTTT.

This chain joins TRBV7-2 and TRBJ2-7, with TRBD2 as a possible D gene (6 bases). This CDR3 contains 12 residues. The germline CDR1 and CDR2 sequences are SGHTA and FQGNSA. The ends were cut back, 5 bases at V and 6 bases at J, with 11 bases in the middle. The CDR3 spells CASSAAEGEQYF. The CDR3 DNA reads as TGTGCCAGCAGCGCGGCGGAGGGCGAGCAGTACTTC.

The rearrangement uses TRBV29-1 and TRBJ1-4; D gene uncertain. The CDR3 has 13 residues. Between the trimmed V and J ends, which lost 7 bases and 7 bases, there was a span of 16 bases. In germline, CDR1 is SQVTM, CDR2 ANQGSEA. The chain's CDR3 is CSGTLGSPEKLFF. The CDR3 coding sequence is TGCAGCGGAACCTTAGGGTCTCCTGAAAAACTGTTTTTT.

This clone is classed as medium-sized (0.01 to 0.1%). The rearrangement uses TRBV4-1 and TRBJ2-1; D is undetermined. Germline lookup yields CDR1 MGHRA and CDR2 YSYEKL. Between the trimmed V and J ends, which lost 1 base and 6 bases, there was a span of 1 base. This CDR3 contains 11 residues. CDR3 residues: CASSQGNEQFF. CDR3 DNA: TGCGCCAGCAGCCAAGGCAATGAGCAGTTCTTC.

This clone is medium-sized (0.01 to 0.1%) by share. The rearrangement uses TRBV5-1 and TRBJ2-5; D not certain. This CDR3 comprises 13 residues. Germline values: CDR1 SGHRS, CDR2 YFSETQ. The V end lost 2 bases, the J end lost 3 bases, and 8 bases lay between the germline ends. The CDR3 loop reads CASSLDGEETQYF. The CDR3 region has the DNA TGCGCCAGCAGCTTAGACGGAGAAGAGACCCAGTACTTC. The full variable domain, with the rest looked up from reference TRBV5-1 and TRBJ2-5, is KAGVTQTPRYLIKTRGQQVTLSCSPISGHRSVSWYQQTPGQGLQFLFEYFSETQRNKGNFPGRFSGRQFSNSRSEMNVSTLELGDSALYLCASSLDGEETQYFGPGTRLLVL.

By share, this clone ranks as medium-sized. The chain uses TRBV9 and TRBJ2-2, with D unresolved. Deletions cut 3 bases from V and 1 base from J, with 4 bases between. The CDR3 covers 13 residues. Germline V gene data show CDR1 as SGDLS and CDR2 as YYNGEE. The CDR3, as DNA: TGTGCCAGCAGCGGATTGAACACCGGGGAGCTGTTTTTT. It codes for CASSGLNTGELFF. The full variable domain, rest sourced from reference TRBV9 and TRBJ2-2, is DSGVTQTPKHLITATGQRVTLRCSPRSGDLSVYWYQQSLDQGLQFLIQYYNGEERAKGNILERFSAQQFPDLHSELNLSSLELGDSALYFCASSGLNTGELFFGEGSRLTVL.

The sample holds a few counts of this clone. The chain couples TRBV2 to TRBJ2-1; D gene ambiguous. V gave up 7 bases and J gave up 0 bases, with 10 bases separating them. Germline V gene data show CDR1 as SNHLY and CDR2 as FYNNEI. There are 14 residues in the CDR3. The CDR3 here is CASTGWGSYNEQFF. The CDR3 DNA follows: TGTGCCAGCACCGGTTGGGGCTCCTACAATGAGCAGTTCTTC.

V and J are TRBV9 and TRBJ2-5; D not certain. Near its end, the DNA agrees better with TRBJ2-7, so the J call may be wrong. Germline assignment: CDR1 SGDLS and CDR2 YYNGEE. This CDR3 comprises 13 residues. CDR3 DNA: TGTGCCAGCAGCCCTAAGACCGCCTACGAGCAGTACTTC. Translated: CASSPKTAYEQYF.

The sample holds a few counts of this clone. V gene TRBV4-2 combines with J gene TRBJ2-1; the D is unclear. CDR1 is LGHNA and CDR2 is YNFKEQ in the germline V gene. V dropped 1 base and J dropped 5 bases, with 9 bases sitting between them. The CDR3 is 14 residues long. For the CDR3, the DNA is TGTGCCAGCAGCCAAGGGGCGGTCAACAATGAGCAGTTCTTC. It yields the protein CASSQGAVNNEQFF.

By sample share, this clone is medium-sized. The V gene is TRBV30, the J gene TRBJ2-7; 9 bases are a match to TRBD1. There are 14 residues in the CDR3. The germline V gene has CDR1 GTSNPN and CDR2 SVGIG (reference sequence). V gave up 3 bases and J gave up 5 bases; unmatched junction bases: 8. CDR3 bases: TGTGCCTGGAGCACCGGGACAGGGTTTAACGAGCAGTACTTC. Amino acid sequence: CAWSTGTGFNEQYF.

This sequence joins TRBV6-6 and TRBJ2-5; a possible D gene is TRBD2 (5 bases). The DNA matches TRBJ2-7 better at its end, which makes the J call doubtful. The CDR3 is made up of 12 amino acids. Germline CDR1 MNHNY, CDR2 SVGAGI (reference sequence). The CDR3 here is CASSGNNYEQYF. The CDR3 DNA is TGTGCCAGCAGCGGGAACAATTACGAGCAGTACTTC.

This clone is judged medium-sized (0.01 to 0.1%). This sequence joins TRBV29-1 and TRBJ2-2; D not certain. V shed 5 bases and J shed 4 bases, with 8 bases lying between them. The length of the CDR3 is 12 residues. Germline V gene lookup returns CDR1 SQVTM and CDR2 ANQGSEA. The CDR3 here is CSVIRSTGELFF. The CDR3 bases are TGCAGCGTTATTCGTTCCACCGGGGAGCTGTTTTTT.

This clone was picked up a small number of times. This CDR3 reads CSVEAGSLGGTYEQYF. Here the CDR3 DNA reads TGCAGCGTTGAAGCAGGGAGTTTGGGAGGAACCTACGAGCAGTACTTC. This chain links TRBV29-1 with TRBJ2-7, with D possibly matching TRBD2 (6 bases). CDR1 and CDR2 from the germline V gene are SQVTM and ANQGSEA. V was pared by 1 base and J by 2 bases, with 18 bases between. There are 16 residues in the CDR3.

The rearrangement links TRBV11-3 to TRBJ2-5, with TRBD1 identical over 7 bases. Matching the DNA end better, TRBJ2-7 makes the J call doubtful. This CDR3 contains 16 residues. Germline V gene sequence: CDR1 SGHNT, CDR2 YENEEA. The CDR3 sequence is CASSSLSGGYSYEQYF. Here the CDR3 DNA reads TGTGCCAGCAGCTCCCTCTCAGGGGGATACTCCTACGAGCAGTACTTC.

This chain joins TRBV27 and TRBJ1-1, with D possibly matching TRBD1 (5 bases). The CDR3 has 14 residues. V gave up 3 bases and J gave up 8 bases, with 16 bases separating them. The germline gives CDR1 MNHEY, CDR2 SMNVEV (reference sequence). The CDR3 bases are TGTGCCAGCAGTTTGTTGTCCGGGGGGGTAGAAGCTTTCTTT. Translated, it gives CASSLLSGGVEAFF.

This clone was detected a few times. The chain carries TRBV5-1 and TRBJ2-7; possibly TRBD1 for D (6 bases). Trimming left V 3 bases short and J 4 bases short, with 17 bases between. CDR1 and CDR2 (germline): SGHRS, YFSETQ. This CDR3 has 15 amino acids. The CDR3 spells CASSSLWGQVYEQYF. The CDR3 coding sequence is TGCGCCAGCAGCTCGCTTTGGGGACAAGTTTACGAGCAGTACTTC.

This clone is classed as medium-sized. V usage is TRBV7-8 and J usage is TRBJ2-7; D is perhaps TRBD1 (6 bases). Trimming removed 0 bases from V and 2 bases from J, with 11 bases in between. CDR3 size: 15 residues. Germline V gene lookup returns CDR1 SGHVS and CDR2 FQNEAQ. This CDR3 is CASSLAGTWTYEQYF. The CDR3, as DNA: TGTGCCAGCAGCTTAGCTGGGACATGGACCTACGAGCAGTACTTC.

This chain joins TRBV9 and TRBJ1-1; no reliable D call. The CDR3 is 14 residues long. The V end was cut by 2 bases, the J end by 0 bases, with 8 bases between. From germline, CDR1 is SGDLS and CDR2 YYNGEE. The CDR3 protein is CASSVALMNTEAFF. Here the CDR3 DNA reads TGTGCCAGCAGCGTGGCCCTTATGAACACTGAAGCTTTCTTT.

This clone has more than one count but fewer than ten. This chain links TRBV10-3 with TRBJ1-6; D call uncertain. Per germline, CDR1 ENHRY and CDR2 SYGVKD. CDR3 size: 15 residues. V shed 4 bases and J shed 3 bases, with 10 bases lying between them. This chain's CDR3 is CAISVRGDYNSPLHF. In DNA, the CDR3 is TGTGCCATCAGTGTTCGCGGGGACTATAATTCACCCCTCCACTTT.

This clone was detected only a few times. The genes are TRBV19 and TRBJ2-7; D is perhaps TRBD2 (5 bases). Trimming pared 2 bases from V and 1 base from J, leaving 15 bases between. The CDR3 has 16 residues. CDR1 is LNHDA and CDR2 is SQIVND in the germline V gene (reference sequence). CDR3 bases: TGTGCCAGTAGTATAAGTCTCGGACTGAAATCCTACGAGCAGTACTTC. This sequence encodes CASSISLGLKSYEQYF.

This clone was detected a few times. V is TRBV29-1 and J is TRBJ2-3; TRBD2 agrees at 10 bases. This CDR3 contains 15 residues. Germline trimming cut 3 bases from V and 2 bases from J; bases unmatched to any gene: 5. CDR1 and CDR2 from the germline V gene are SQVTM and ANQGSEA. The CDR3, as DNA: TGCAGCGTTGAGAGCGGGAGGGCCGTCACAGATACGCAGTATTTT. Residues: CSVESGRAVTDTQYF.